Shown below are 2 T cell receptor beta chains from a single sample sequenced in a study of blood T cells in healthy people across ages. PCR was performed a second time for about 7 to 11 cycles using a sample-barcoded 5' primer and a J-beta primer mix. TCRdb used MiXCR to reprocess the 5' RACE reads, holding one entry per CDR3 protein. The sample consists of under 800,000 distinct CDR3 sequences, more than 40% of them appearing once. The sequenced sample consisted of blood. The receptors here all came from a woman aged 60-70 years in good health.

The rearrangement joins TRBV20-1 to TRBJ2-1; 7 bases map to TRBD1. The germline gives CDR1 DFQATT, CDR2 SNEGSKA (reference sequence). The CDR3 has 12 amino acids. Written as DNA, the CDR3 is TGCAGGAGGGGGCATGATTACAATGAGCAGTTCTTC. It yields the protein CRRGHDYNEQFF.

V and J are TRBV27 and TRBJ1-4; a possible D gene is TRBD1 (5 bases). This CDR3 region has 16 residues. The germline CDR1 and CDR2 sequences are MNHEY and SMNVEV (reference sequence). Trimming stripped 5 bases from V and 5 bases from J, with 18 bases between. In nucleotides, the CDR3 is TGTGCCAGCAGTCCCCTGGGGCTGACAGAAAATGAAAAACTGTTTTTT. The encoded protein is CASSPLGLTENEKLFF.